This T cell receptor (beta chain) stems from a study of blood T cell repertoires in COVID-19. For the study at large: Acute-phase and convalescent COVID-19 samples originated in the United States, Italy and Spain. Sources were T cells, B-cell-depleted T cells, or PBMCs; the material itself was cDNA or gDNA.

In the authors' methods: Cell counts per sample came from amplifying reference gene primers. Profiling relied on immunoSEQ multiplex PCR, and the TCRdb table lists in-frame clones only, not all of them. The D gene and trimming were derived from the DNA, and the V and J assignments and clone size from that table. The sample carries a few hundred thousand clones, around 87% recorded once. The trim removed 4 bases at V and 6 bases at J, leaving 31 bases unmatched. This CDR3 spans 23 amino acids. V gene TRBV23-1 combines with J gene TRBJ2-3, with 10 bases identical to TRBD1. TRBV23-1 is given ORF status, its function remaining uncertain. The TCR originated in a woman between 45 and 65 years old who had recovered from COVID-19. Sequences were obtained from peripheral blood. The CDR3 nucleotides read TGCGCCAGCAGTCCCGGTAGTTGGTCGCCGGGACAGGGGCAACACGCGTCCTCGGATACGCAGTATTTT. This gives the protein CASSPGSWSPGQGQHASSDTQYF.